What follows are 20 T cell receptor beta chains derived from one specimen sequenced in a study of T cell clonotyping in hematopoietic cell transplantation. Time point described: recipient sample about 28 days before transplant, after cytoreduction. Clones were sequenced by immunoSEQ multiplex PCR, and TCRdb holds only the in-frame ones, with some missing. The sample consists of roughly 34,000 clones, 85% to 95% of them appearing once. The sequences come from peripheral blood mononuclear cells, collected before stem cell transplant. These TCRs come from a man aged 35-49 years with chronic myeloid leukemia. Some clones in this sample may be carry-over from other donors' samples.

The chain links TRBV28 to TRBJ2-1; 11 bases line up with TRBD2. The CDR3 contains 19 residues. CDR1 and CDR2 (germline): MDHEN, SYDVKM. Unmatched junction bases numbered 10, after V lost 3 bases and J lost 0 bases. The CDR3, as DNA: TGTGCCAGCAGTTTTAGCCTAGCGGGGGGACGAAGCTCCTACAATGAGCAGTTCTTC. Its protein product is CASSFSLAGGRSSYNEQFF.

The chain links TRBV30 to TRBJ1-1; D is ambiguous. Germline values: CDR1 GTSNPN, CDR2 SVGIG (reference sequence). The length of the CDR3 is 14 residues. The V end lost 0 bases, the J end lost 3 bases, and 11 bases lay between the germline ends. This CDR3 reads CAWSVRGGDTEAFF. CDR3 DNA: TGTGCCTGGAGTGTACGTGGCGGGGACACTGAAGCTTTCTTT.

The chain couples TRBV28 to TRBJ2-2, with D possibly called TRBD1 or TRBD2 (6 bases each). The CDR3 contains 13 residues. V dropped 4 bases and J dropped 7 bases, with 10 bases sitting between them. The germline V gene encodes CDR1 MDHEN and CDR2 SYDVKM. DNA for the CDR3: TGTGCCAGCAGTTACAGGGAGGACGGGGAGCTGTTTTTT. Its translation is CASSYREDGELFF.

The chain employs TRBV5-4 and TRBJ1-4, with D hard to call. CDR1 SGHNT and CDR2 YYREEE come from the germline V gene (reference sequence). V lost 3 bases, J lost 6 bases, and 12 bases lay in between. The CDR3 runs 14 residues. For the CDR3, the DNA is TGTGCCAGCAGCTCCCCGCCGGCAGATGAAAAACTGTTTTTT. Protein product: CASSSPPADEKLFF.

The V call is TRBV25-1, the J call TRBJ1-1; 7 nucleotides line up with TRBD1. Trimming removed 3 bases from V and 1 base from J; junction bases left unmatched: 2. The V gene's germline CDR1 is MGHDK and CDR2 SYGVNS. This CDR3 has 14 amino acids. CDR3 bases: TGTGCCAGCAGTGAGTGGACAGGGAACACTGAAGCTTTCTTT. Translation: CASSEWTGNTEAFF. The full variable domain, rest sourced from reference TRBV25-1 and TRBJ1-1, is EADIYQTPRYLVIGTGKKITLECSQTMGHDKMYWYQQDPGMELHLIHYSYGVNSTEKGDLSSESTVSRIRTEHFPLTLESARPSHTSQYLCASSEWTGNTEAFFGQGTRLTVV.

This chain connects TRBV11-2 to TRBJ2-1, with 9 bases lining up with TRBD2. This CDR3 has 15 amino acids. Per the germline V gene, CDR1 is SGHAT and CDR2 is FQNNGV. V gave up 4 bases and J gave up 6 bases; unmatched junction bases: 7. The CDR3 sequence is CASSYTSGFSNEQFF. CDR3 nucleotide sequence: TGTGCCAGCAGCTATACTAGCGGGTTCAGCAATGAGCAGTTCTTC.

This chain links TRBV7-2 with TRBJ2-7, with D perhaps TRBD2 (7 bases). V shed 1 base and J shed 1 base, with 11 bases lying between them. The CDR3 spans 15 residues. From germline, CDR1 is SGHTA and CDR2 FQGNSA. The CDR3 spells CASSLVEGGSYEQYF. DNA of the CDR3: TGTGCCAGCAGCTTAGTAGAGGGGGGGTCCTACGAGCAGTACTTC.

This chain links TRBV4-1 with TRBJ2-3; 9 bases line up with TRBD2. This CDR3 spans 17 amino acids. From germline, CDR1 is MGHRA and CDR2 YSYEKL. The junction had 13 bases not matched to a gene; V was cut back by 6 bases and J by 3 bases. The CDR3, as DNA: TGCGCCAGCAGTCTGGCCGGGACTAGCAGCTTAACAGATACGCAGTATTTT. Its protein is CASSLAGTSSLTDTQYF.

This sequence joins TRBV18 and TRBJ2-7; D gene unclear. Germline V lookup: CDR1 KGHSH, CDR2 LQKENI. Deletions cut 6 bases from V and 6 bases from J, with 21 bases between. There are 15 residues in the CDR3. In nucleotides, the CDR3 is TGTGCCAGCTCCCGGTATGAGACACCTGTCTCCGAGCAGTACTTC. Translating it yields CASSRYETPVSEQYF.

The rearrangement uses TRBV25-1 and TRBJ1-4; perhaps TRBD1 as D (5 bases). Germline CDR1 and CDR2: MGHDK and SYGVNS. The CDR3 runs 16 residues. The ends were cut back, 7 bases at V and 5 bases at J, with 20 bases in the middle. CDR3 protein: CASTRWGGCLNEKLFF. CDR3 sequence (DNA): TGTGCCAGCACCAGGTGGGGCGGGTGTCTCAATGAAAAACTGTTTTTT.

The chain joins TRBV10-3 to TRBJ2-5; TRBD2 might be the D (6 bases). V lost 4 bases and J 3 bases, leaving 12 bases between the germline ends. Germline lookup yields CDR1 ENHRY and CDR2 SYGVKD. The CDR3 is 14 amino acids. CDR3 amino acids: CAISARGGEETQYF. CDR3 coding DNA: TGTGCCATCAGTGCCCGGGGAGGAGAAGAGACCCAGTACTTC.

This chain joins TRBV11-2 and TRBJ2-1; no clear D. This CDR3 is 11 amino acids long. V was shortened by 5 bases and J by 5 bases, with 4 bases between the two germline ends. Germline-derived CDR1 and CDR2 are SGHAT and FQNNGV. The CDR3 sequence: CASSPDNEQFF. The CDR3 nucleotides read TGTGCCAGCAGCCCAGACAATGAGCAGTTCTTC.

The chain has TRBV19 and TRBJ1-1, with 9 nucleotides matching TRBD1. The CDR3 is 15 amino acids. Germline values: CDR1 LNHDA, CDR2 SQIVND (reference sequence). V was pared by 6 bases and J by 0 bases, with 5 bases of the junction left unmatched. The CDR3 loop is CASRTDRGMNTEAFF. The CDR3 DNA reads TGTGCCAGTAGGACGGACAGGGGAATGAACACTGAAGCTTTCTTT.

The V and J genes are TRBV4-1 and TRBJ1-1; TRBD1 is a possible D gene (5 bases). Germline-derived CDR1 and CDR2 are MGHRA and YSYEKL. With 2 bases removed from V and 5 bases from J, the gap between germline ends came to 6 bases. This CDR3 has 12 residues. The DNA for the CDR3 is TGCGCCAGCAGCCAACAGGGAACTGAAGCTTTCTTT. Its protein is CASSQQGTEAFF.

This sequence joins TRBV6-5 and TRBJ1-3; a possible D gene is TRBD1 (5 bases). Trimming shortened V by 2 bases and J by 0 bases, and 8 bases separated the two germline ends. The CDR3 is made up of 15 amino acids. Germline-derived CDR1 and CDR2 are MNHEY and SVGAGI. This CDR3 reads CASSYGGSSGNTIYF. The CDR3 region has the DNA TGTGCCAGCAGTTACGGGGGGAGCTCTGGAAACACCATATATTTT.

The V call is TRBV28, the J call TRBJ2-2, with a weak D call TRBD1 (6 bases). V was trimmed by 6 bases and J by 0 bases, leaving 14 bases between them. The germline V gene has CDR1 MDHEN and CDR2 SYDVKM. The CDR3 has 16 amino acids. The CDR3 DNA reads TGTGCCAGCAGGGCCCGTGAGGGGGCGAACACCGGGGAGCTGTTTTTT. It codes for CASRAREGANTGELFF.

V and J are TRBV7-2 and TRBJ2-3; D unresolved. The CDR3 extends over 13 amino acids. V was trimmed by 5 bases and J by 6 bases, leaving 12 bases between them. CDR1 is SGHTA, CDR2 FQGNSA, per germline. The CDR3 DNA reads TGTGCCAGCAGCCTGACCGGTGGTGATACGCAGTATTTT. Its translation: CASSLTGGDTQYF.

This sequence joins TRBV5-4 and TRBJ2-6; D ambiguous. In germline, CDR1 is SGHNT, CDR2 YYREEE (reference sequence). The CDR3 contains 12 residues. V shed 4 bases and J shed 8 bases, with 7 bases lying between them. CDR3 bases: TGTGCCAGCAGCGAAAGTTCCAACGTCCTGACTTTC. It translates to CASSESSNVLTF. Together with reference TRBV5-4 and TRBJ2-6, the CDR3 gives the full variable domain: ETGVTQSPTHLIKTRGQQVTLRCSSQSGHNTVSWYQQALGQGPQFIFQYYREEENGRGNFPPRFSGLQFPNYSSELNVNALELDDSALYLCASSESSNVLTFGAGSRLTVL.

The chain has TRBV7-3 and TRBJ2-3, with D tentatively TRBD1 (5 bases). The CDR3 has 15 residues. Germline lookup yields CDR1 SGHTA and CDR2 FQGTGA. V was cut by 5 bases and J by 2 bases, with 14 bases left in between. This CDR3 is CASSPTVGATDTQYF. The CDR3, as DNA: TGTGCCAGCAGCCCGACAGTAGGGGCCACAGATACGCAGTATTTT.

The CDR3: CASSTHKAINTEAFF. The CDR3 nucleotides read TGTGCCAGCAGCACTCACAAAGCAATTAACACTGAAGCTTTCTTT. The V and J genes are TRBV11-3 and TRBJ1-1; D is undetermined. CDR3 size: 15 residues. In germline, CDR1 is SGHNT, CDR2 YENEEA. The ends were cut back, 5 bases at V and 2 bases at J, with 15 bases in the middle.